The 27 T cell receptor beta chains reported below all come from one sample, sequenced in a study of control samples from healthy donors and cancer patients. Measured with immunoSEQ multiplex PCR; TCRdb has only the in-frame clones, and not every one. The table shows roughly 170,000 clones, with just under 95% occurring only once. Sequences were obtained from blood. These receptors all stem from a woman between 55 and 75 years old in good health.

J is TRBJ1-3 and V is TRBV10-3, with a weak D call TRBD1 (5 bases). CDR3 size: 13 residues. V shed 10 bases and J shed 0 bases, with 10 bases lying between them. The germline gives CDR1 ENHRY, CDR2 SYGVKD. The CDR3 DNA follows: TGTGCCAGCAGGGAAGCCTCTGGAAACACCATATATTTT. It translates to CASREASGNTIYF.

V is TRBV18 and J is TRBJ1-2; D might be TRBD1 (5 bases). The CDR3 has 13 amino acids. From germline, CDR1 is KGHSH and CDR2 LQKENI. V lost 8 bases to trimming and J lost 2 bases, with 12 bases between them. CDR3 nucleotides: TGTGCCAGCGCTCAGGGAGGGAACTATGGCTACACCTTC. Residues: CASAQGGNYGYTF.

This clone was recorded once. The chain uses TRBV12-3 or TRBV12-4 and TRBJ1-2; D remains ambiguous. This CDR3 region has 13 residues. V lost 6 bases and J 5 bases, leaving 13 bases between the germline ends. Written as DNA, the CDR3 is TGTGCCAGCAGCCGAGAGGGAAGTTATGGCTACACCTTC. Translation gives CASSREGSYGYTF.

CDR3 in amino acids: CASRGMTENTEAFF. Here the CDR3 DNA reads TGCGCCAGCAGGGGGATGACCGAGAACACTGAAGCTTTCTTT. The rearrangement joins TRBV5-1 to TRBJ1-1; D unclear. CDR3 size: 14 residues. Germline assignment: CDR1 SGHRS and CDR2 YFSETQ. V gave up 5 bases and J gave up 1 base, with 12 bases separating them. Full variable domain (remainder filled in from reference TRBV5-1 and TRBJ1-1): KAGVTQTPRYLIKTRGQQVTLSCSPISGHRSVSWYQQTPGQGLQFLFEYFSETQRNKGNFPGRFSGRQFSNSRSEMNVSTLELGDSALYLCASRGMTENTEAFFGQGTRLTVV.

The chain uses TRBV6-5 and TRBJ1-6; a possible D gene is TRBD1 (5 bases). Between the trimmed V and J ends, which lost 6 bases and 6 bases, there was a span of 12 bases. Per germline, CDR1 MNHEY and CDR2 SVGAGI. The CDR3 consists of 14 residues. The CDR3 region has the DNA TGTGCCAGCAGAAAACCCGGGGGTAATTCACCCCTCCACTTT. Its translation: CASRKPGGNSPLHF.

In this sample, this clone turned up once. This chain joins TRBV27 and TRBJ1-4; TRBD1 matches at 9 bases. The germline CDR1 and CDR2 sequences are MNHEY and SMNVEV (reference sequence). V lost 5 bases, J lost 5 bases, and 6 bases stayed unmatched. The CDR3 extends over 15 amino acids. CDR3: CASSPWDRANEKLFF. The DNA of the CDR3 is TGTGCCAGCAGTCCGTGGGACAGGGCAAATGAAAAACTGTTTTTT. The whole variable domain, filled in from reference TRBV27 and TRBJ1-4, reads EAQVTQNPRYLITVTGKKLTVTCSQNMNHEYMSWYRQDPGLGLRQIYYSMNVEVTDKGDVPEGYKVSRKEKRNFPLILESPSPNQTSLYFCASSPWDRANEKLFFGSGTQLSVL.

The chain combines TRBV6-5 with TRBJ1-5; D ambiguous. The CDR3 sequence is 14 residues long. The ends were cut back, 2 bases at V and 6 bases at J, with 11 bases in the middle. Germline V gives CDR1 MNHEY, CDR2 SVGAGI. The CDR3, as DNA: TGTGCCAGCAGTTACCTCGCCGGGAGTCAGCCCCAGCATTTT. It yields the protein CASSYLAGSQPQHF.

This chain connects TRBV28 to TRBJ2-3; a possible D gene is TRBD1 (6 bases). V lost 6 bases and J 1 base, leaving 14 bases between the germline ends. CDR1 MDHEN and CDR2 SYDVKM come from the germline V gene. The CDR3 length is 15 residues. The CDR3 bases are TGTGCCAGCAGATTTGGACAGCCCGGCACAGATACGCAGTATTTT. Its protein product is CASRFGQPGTDTQYF.

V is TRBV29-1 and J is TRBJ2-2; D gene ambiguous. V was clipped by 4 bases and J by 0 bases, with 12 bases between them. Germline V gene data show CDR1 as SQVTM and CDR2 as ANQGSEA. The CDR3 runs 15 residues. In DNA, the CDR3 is TGCAGCGTTGGGAATACTCTCTCGAACACCGGGGAGCTGTTTTTT. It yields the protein CSVGNTLSNTGELFF.

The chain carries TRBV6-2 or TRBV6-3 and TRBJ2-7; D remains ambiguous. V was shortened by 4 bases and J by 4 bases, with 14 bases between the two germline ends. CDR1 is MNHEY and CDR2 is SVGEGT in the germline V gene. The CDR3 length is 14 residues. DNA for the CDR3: TGTGCCAGCAGTTTTGAAGTCAGGATGTACGAGCAGTACTTC. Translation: CASSFEVRMYEQYF.

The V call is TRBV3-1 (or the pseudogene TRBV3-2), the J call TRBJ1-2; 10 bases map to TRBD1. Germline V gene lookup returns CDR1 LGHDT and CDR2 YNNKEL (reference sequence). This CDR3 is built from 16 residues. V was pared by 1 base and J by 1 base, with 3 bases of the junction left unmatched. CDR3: CASSQGQGAGNYGYTF. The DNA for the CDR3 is TGTGCCAGCAGCCAAGGACAGGGGGCGGGTAACTATGGCTACACCTTC.

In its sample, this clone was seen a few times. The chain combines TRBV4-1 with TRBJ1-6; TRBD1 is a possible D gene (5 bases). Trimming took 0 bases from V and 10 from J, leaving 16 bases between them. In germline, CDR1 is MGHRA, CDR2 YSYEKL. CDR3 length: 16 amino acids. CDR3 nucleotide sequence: TGCGCCAGCAGCCAAGAAATTGGCAGGGCTGACTCACCCCTCCACTTT. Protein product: CASSQEIGRADSPLHF.

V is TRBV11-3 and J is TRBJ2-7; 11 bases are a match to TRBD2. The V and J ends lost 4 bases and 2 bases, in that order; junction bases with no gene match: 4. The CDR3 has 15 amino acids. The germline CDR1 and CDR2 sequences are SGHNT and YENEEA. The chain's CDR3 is CASSSGTSGAYEQYF. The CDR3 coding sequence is TGTGCCAGCAGCTCCGGGACTAGCGGTGCCTACGAGCAGTACTTC.

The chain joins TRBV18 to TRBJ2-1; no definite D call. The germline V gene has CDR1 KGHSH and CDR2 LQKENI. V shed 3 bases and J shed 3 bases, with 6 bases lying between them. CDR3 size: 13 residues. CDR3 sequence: CASSPLRYNEQFF. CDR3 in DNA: TGTGCCAGCTCACCTCTCCGCTACAATGAGCAGTTCTTC.

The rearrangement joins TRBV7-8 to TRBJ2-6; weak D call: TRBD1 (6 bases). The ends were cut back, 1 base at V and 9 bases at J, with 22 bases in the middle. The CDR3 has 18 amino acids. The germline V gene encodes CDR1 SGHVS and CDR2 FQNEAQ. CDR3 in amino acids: CASSLDRDTYSLGNVLTF. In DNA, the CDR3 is TGTGCCAGCAGCTTAGACCGGGACACCTACTCCTTGGGCAACGTCCTGACTTTC.

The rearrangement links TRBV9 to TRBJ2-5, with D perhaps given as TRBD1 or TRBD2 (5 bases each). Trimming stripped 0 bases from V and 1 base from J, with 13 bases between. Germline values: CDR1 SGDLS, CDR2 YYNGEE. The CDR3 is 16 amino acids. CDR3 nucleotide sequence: TGTGCCAGCAGCGTAGCTGGGACGCAGGGCCAAGAGACCCAGTACTTC. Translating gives CASSVAGTQGQETQYF.

CDR3 in DNA: TGTGCCAGCAGCTTACGGGGAGGGGGACAGCAGCAAGATACGCAGTATTTT. The encoded protein is CASSLRGGGQQQDTQYF. This chain links TRBV7-9 with TRBJ2-3; D possibly uses TRBD1 or TRBD2 (7 bases each). V dropped 2 bases and J dropped 5 bases, with 20 bases sitting between them. The CDR3 spans 17 residues. Germline V gene data show CDR1 as SEHNR and CDR2 as FQNEAQ (reference sequence).

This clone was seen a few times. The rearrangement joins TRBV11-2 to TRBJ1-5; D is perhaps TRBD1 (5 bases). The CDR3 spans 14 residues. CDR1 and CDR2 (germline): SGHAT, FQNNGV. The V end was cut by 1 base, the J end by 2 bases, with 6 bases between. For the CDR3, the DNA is TGTGCCAGCAGCTTAGCAGGGCGCAATCAGCCCCAGCATTTT. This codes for CASSLAGRNQPQHF.

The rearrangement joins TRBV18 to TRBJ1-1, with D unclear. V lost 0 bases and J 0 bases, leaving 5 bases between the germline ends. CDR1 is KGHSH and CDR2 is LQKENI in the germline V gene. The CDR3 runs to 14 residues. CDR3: CASSPPGMNTEAFF. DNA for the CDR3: TGTGCCAGCTCACCACCCGGGATGAACACTGAAGCTTTCTTT.

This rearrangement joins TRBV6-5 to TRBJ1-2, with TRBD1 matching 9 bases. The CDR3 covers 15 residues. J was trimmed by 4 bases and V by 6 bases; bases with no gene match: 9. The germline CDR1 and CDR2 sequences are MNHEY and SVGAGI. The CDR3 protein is CASRKDRGNVYGYTF. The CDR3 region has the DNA TGTGCCAGCAGAAAAGACAGGGGGAACGTCTATGGCTACACCTTC.

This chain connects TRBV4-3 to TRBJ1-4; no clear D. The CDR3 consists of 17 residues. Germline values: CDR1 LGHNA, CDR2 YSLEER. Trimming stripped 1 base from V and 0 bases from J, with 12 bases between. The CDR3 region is CASSQAHGTATNEKLFF. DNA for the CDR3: TGCGCCAGCAGCCAAGCACACGGCACTGCAACTAATGAAAAACTGTTTTTT.

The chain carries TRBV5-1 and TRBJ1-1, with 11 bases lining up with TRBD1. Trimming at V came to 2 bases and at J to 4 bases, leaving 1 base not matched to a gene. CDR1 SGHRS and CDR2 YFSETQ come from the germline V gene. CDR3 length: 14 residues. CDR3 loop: CASSFGQGATEAFF. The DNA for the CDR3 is TGCGCCAGCAGCTTCGGACAGGGGGCCACTGAAGCTTTCTTT.

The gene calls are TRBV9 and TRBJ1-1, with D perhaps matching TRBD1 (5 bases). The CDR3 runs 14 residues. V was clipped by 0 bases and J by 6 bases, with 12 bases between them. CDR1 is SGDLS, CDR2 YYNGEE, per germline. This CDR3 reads CASSVVYGGAEAFF. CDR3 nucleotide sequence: TGTGCCAGCAGCGTAGTTTACGGGGGTGCTGAAGCTTTCTTT.

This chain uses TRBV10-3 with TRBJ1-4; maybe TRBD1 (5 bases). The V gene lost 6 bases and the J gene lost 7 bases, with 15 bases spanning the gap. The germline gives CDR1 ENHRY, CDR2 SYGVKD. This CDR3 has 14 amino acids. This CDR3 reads CAISRDPIGEKLFF. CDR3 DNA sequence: TGTGCCATCAGCAGGGATCCGATCGGTGAAAAACTGTTTTTT.

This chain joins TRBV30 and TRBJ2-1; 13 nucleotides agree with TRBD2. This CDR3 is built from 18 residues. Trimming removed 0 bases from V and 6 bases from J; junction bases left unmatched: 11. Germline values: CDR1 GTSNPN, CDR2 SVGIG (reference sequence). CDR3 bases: TGTGCCTGGAGTGTAAAGCGGGTACTAGCGGGGGGGATCAATGAGCAGTTCTTC. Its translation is CAWSVKRVLAGGINEQFF.

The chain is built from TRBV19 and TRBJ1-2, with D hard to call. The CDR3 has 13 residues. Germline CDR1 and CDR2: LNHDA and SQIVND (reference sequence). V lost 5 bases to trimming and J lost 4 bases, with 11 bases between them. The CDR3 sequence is CASSYLGSYGYTF. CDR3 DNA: TGTGCCAGTAGTTATCTGGGAAGCTATGGCTACACCTTC.

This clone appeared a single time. The CDR3 DNA follows: TGTGCCAGCAGTTACTCCCTGACGGGGCTTGGGGAGACCCAGTACTTC. Encoded protein: CASSYSLTGLGETQYF. This rearrangement joins TRBV6-2 or TRBV6-3 to TRBJ2-5; D is tentatively TRBD1 or TRBD2 (5 bases each). CDR3 length equals 16 residues. Germline CDR1 is MNHEY and CDR2 is SVGEGT. Trimming shortened V by 0 bases and J by 5 bases, and 16 bases separated the two germline ends.